These 13 T cell receptor beta chains were all obtained from the same sample, sequenced in a study of blood T cell repertoires in COVID-19. Assay: immunoSEQ multiplex PCR; the TCRdb copy retains only in-frame clones and omits some. The sample records some 300,000 clones, around nine tenths being singletons. The sample taken for sequencing was peripheral blood. All receptors derive from a man aged 70-80 years with acute or convalescent COVID-19.

The rearrangement links TRBV5-1 to TRBJ1-2; the D is unclear. Trimming stripped 3 bases from V and 7 bases from J, with 10 bases between. This CDR3 has 12 residues. In germline, CDR1 is SGHRS, CDR2 YFSETQ. CDR3 amino acids: CASSSSGVGYTF. CDR3 nucleotide sequence: TGCGCCAGCAGCTCCTCCGGGGTTGGCTACACCTTC.

V usage is TRBV4-1 and J usage is TRBJ1-6; D uncertain. Trimming stripped 0 bases from V and 9 bases from J, with 18 bases between. Germline CDR1 MGHRA, CDR2 YSYEKL. CDR3 length: 17 amino acids. CDR3 region: CASSQDGRRAGGSPLHF. CDR3 DNA sequence: TGCGCCAGCAGCCAAGACGGACGAAGGGCGGGAGGTTCACCCCTCCACTTT.

The CDR3 sequence: CASGRTANQETQYF. CDR3 sequence (DNA): TGTGCCAGCGGCCGGACAGCTAACCAAGAGACCCAGTACTTC. V gene TRBV6-1 combines with J gene TRBJ2-5; TRBD1 might be the D (6 bases). V dropped 8 bases and J dropped 0 bases, with 13 bases sitting between them. The CDR3 is 14 amino acids. Germline V lookup: CDR1 MNHNS, CDR2 SASEGT.

V and J are TRBV18 and TRBJ1-2; 8 positions agree with TRBD1. The CDR3 has 15 amino acids. Losses at the gene ends were 4 bases for V and 7 bases for J; bases not matched to a gene: 11. Looked up from germline, CDR1 is KGHSH and CDR2 is LQKENI. CDR3 in amino acids: CASSLGQGAYRGYTF. The DNA for the CDR3 is TGTGCCAGCTCACTCGGTCAGGGGGCATATCGTGGCTACACCTTC. The full variable domain, its missing parts supplied by reference TRBV18 and TRBJ1-2, is NAGVMQNPRHLVRRRGQEARLRCSPMKGHSHVYWYRQLPEEGLKFMVYLQKENIIDESGMPKERFSAEFPKEGPSILRIQQVVRGDSAAYFCASSLGQGAYRGYTFGSGTRLTVV.

The count of this clone is one. The chain uses TRBV3-1 (or the pseudogene TRBV3-2) and TRBJ1-5; 9 nucleotides align to TRBD1. CDR1 is LGHDT and CDR2 is YNNKEL in the germline V gene (reference sequence). V shed 4 bases, J shed 5 bases, and the junction held 3 bases outside the gene matches. This CDR3 has 14 amino acids. DNA of the CDR3: TGTGCCAGCAGCCGAGGGACAGGGTATCAGCCCCAGCATTTT. Translated: CASSRGTGYQPQHF.

The chain joins TRBV28 to TRBJ2-1; TRBD1 agrees at 8 bases. This CDR3 comprises 14 residues. With 3 bases clipped from V and 12 bases from J, the junction kept 10 bases outside the gene matches. Germline CDR1 reads MDHEN; CDR2 reads SYDVKM. CDR3 loop: CASSFLQGASSQFF. The CDR3 DNA reads as TGTGCCAGCAGTTTCCTCCAGGGGGCCTCCTCGCAGTTCTTC.

V is TRBV4-3 and J is TRBJ2-7; TRBD2 is a possible D gene (7 bases). Trimming cost V 3 bases and J 3 bases, with 15 bases left between them. In germline, CDR1 is LGHNA, CDR2 YSLEER. This CDR3 region has 15 residues. Here the CDR3 reads CASSHETGTNYEQYF. CDR3 DNA sequence: TGCGCCAGCAGCCATGAAACAGGGACTAACTACGAGCAGTACTTC.

This chain uses TRBV25-1 with TRBJ1-1, with D perhaps matching TRBD1 (5 bases). The CDR3 runs to 14 residues. V dropped 7 bases and J dropped 2 bases, with 14 bases sitting between them. Germline CDR1 MGHDK, CDR2 SYGVNS. The CDR3 sequence is CASTSRGGNTEAFF. CDR3 nucleotides: TGTGCCAGCACCTCCCGGGGGGGTAACACTGAAGCTTTCTTT.

CDR3: CASSLSGQGKGDEQFF. CDR3 nucleotides: TGTGCCAGCAGTTTATCTGGGCAGGGGAAAGGAGATGAGCAGTTCTTC. The chain couples TRBV28 to TRBJ2-1, with a possible D match to TRBD1 (6 bases). The germline V gene encodes CDR1 MDHEN and CDR2 SYDVKM. CDR3 length equals 16 residues. V was trimmed by 1 base and J by 8 bases, leaving 18 bases between them.

A note on this clone: In the same sample, other DNA sequences code for this CDR3. The chain uses TRBV28 and TRBJ1-2; D possibly corresponds to TRBD1 (5 bases). The CDR3 extends over 12 amino acids. The germline V gene encodes CDR1 MDHEN and CDR2 SYDVKM. The V gene lost 6 bases and the J gene lost 2 bases, with 7 bases spanning the gap. For the CDR3, the DNA is TGTGCCAGCAGAGACAGCAACTATGGCTACACCTTC. Encoded protein: CASRDSNYGYTF.

In its sample, this clone was seen once. The same CDR3 can be traced to other DNA sequences in this sample. The chain links TRBV9 to TRBJ2-1; D gene unclear. CDR3 size: 15 residues. The V end lost 4 bases, the J end lost 1 base, and 12 bases lay between the germline ends. The germline V gene has CDR1 SGDLS and CDR2 YYNGEE. Here the CDR3 DNA reads TGTGCCAGCAGCCCTTCGGGTGGGTCCTACAATGAGCAGTTCTTC. It translates to CASSPSGGSYNEQFF.

V usage is TRBV28 and J usage is TRBJ1-1; 7 nucleotides align to TRBD1. CDR1 is MDHEN and CDR2 is SYDVKM in the germline V gene. Trimming cost V 6 bases and J 1 base; bases outside gene matches: 5. This CDR3 spans 14 amino acids. CDR3 loop: CASRLQGGNTEAFF. The CDR3 DNA reads TGTGCCAGCAGACTCCAGGGGGGGAACACTGAAGCTTTCTTT.

The V call is TRBV9, the J call TRBJ1-3; TRBD1 agrees at 7 bases. The J segment lost 1 base and the V segment lost 4 bases, leaving 8 bases of the junction unmatched. CDR1 is SGDLS, CDR2 YYNGEE, per germline. This CDR3 is 16 amino acids long. This chain's CDR3 is CASSPRGDVSGNTIYF. The CDR3 nucleotides read TGTGCCAGCAGCCCCAGGGGGGATGTTTCTGGAAACACCATATATTTT. The full variable domain, with the rest looked up from reference TRBV9 and TRBJ1-3, is DSGVTQTPKHLITATGQRVTLRCSPRSGDLSVYWYQQSLDQGLQFLIQYYNGEERAKGNILERFSAQQFPDLHSELNLSSLELGDSALYFCASSPRGDVSGNTIYFGEGSWLTVV.